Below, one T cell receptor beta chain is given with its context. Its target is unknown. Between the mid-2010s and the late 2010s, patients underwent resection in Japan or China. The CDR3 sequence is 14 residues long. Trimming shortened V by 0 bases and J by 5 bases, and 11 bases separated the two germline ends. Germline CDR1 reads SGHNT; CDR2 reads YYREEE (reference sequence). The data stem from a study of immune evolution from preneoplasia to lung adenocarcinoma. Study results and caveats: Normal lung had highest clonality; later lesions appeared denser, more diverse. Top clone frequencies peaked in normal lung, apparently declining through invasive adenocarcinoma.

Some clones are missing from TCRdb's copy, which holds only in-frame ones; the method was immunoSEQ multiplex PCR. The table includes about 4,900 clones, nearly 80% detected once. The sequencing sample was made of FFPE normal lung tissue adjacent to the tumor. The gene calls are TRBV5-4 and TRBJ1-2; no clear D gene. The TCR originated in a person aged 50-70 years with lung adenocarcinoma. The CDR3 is CASSLVAATYGYTF. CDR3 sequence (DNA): TGTGCCAGCAGCTTGGTTGCAGCAACTTATGGCTACACCTTC.